This entry lists 8 T cell receptor beta chains sequenced from one sample in a study of neurological immune-mediated disorders. TCRdb called the 5' RACE reads again in MiXCR, with one record for every CDR3 protein. The sample has about 49,000 distinct CDR3 sequences; roughly 10% are singletons. Stated time point: longitudinal time-point 1 (baseline). The source material was PBMCs. These TCRs come from a woman aged 40 to 50 in good health.

This clonotype has a handful of counts. V usage is TRBV7-8 and J usage is TRBJ2-1, with TRBD2 matching over 10 bases. This CDR3 contains 17 residues. The V gene end was trimmed by 0 bases and the J gene end by 6 bases; junction bases not matched to a gene: 8. CDR1 and CDR2 from the germline V gene are SGHVS and FQNEAQ. The CDR3 nucleotides read TGTGCCAGCAGCTTAGCGGGGCTAGCGGGAGTCAGCAATGAGCAGTTCTTC. It translates to CASSLAGLAGVSNEQFF.

This clonotype was recorded at least ten times. The chain uses TRBV29-1 and TRBJ1-1, with a tentative D call TRBD1 (5 bases). CDR1 is SQVTM, CDR2 ANQGSEA, per germline. V was trimmed by 0 bases and J by 0 bases, leaving 17 bases between them. The CDR3 sequence is 17 residues long. This chain's CDR3 is CSVEDLSSGHLNTEAFF. The CDR3 DNA reads as TGCAGCGTTGAAGATCTAAGTAGTGGACACCTGAACACTGAAGCTTTCTTT.

J is TRBJ2-5 and V is TRBV20-1; 9 bases fit TRBD2. Germline V CDR1 and CDR2: DFQATT, SNEGSKA (reference sequence). Trimming cost V 5 bases and J 4 bases; bases outside gene matches: 11. The CDR3 runs to 15 residues. The DNA for the CDR3 is TGCAGTGCTCCCCCCTCTAGCGGGGCATCAGAGACCCAGTACTTC. Translation gives CSAPPSSGASETQYF.

This clonotype was detected many times. This chain uses TRBV5-1 with TRBJ1-1; D is uncertain. CDR1 SGHRS and CDR2 YFSETQ come from the germline V gene. CDR3 length equals 15 residues. Trimming took 1 base from V and 1 from J, leaving 11 bases between them. The CDR3 nucleotides read TGCGCCAGCAGCTTGACTCGACGGAAGAACACTGAAGCTTTCTTT. Translated, it gives CASSLTRRKNTEAFF.

This clonotype was counted ten times or more. The gene calls are TRBV15 and TRBJ1-2, with 8 bases lining up with TRBD1. The trim removed 0 bases at V and 4 bases at J, leaving 1 base unmatched. The CDR3 spans 14 residues. The germline V gene encodes CDR1 LNHNV and CDR2 YYDKDF (reference sequence). The CDR3 sequence is CATSREGQGYGYTF. The DNA for the CDR3 is TGTGCCACCAGCAGAGAAGGACAGGGCTATGGCTACACCTTC.

This clonotype was seen ten or more times. J is TRBJ2-2 and V is TRBV5-1; D is unclear. V lost 4 bases, J lost 0 bases, and 10 bases lay in between. Germline CDR1 reads SGHRS; CDR2 reads YFSETQ. The CDR3 is 15 amino acids. CDR3 protein: CASSARLTNTGELFF. CDR3 coding DNA: TGCGCCAGCAGCGCGAGACTTACGAACACCGGGGAGCTGTTTTTT. The whole variable domain, remainder taken from reference TRBV5-1 and TRBJ2-2, is KAGVTQTPRYLIKTRGQQVTLSCSPISGHRSVSWYQQTPGQGLQFLFEYFSETQRNKGNFPGRFSGRQFSNSRSEMNVSTLELGDSALYLCASSARLTNTGELFFGEGSRLTVL.

This clonotype has only a few counts. The chain carries TRBV7-2 and TRBJ2-1, with TRBD2 matching 12 bases. This CDR3 is 15 amino acids long. Germline CDR1 is SGHTA and CDR2 is FQGNSA. J lost 6 bases, V lost 3 bases, and 3 bases had no gene match. The CDR3: CASSLTSGGINEQFF. The CDR3 bases are TGTGCCAGCAGCTTGACTAGCGGGGGTATCAATGAGCAGTTCTTC.

This clonotype was counted many times. The rearrangement links TRBV6-5 to TRBJ2-4; D is unresolved. Trimming pared 6 bases from V and 1 base from J, leaving 19 bases between. The CDR3 runs to 17 residues. Germline assignment: CDR1 MNHEY and CDR2 SVGAGI. In DNA form, the CDR3 reads TGTGCCAGCAGACCAGTAAAGCCCGGTTGGGCCAAAAACATTCAGTACTTC. Its protein is CASRPVKPGWAKNIQYF.